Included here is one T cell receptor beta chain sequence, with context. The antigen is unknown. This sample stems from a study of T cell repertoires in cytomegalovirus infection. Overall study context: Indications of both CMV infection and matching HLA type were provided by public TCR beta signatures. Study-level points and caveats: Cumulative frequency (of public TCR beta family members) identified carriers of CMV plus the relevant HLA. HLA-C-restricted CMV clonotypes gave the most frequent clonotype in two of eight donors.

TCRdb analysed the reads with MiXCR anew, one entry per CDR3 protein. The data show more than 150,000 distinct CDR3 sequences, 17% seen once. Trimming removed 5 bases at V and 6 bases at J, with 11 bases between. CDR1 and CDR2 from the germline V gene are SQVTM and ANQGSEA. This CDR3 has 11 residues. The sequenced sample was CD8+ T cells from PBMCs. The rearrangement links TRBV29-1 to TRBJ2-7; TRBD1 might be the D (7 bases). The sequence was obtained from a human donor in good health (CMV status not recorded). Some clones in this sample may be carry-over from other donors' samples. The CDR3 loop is CSVQGGREQYF. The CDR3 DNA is TGCAGCGTTCAGGGGGGACGCGAGCAGTACTTC.